Described below is a single T cell receptor beta chain sequence and its context. Antigen specificity is unknown. A 5'RACE template switching approach incorporating UMIs was used to make TCR beta cDNA. TCRdb re-called the 5' RACE reads, yielding one record per CDR3 amino acid sequence without DNA. The listing records 120,000 to 150,000 distinct CDR3 sequences. The V gene's germline CDR1 is LNHDA and CDR2 SQIVND (reference sequence). The CDR3 runs 13 residues. This sample was taken from a study of T cells expressing NK-cell markers. The wider study: CD3+CD56+NKG2C+, CD3+CD56+NKG2C- and CD3+CD56-NKG2C+ T cells, once sorted, supplied the TCR beta repertoires. Seven donors tested HCMV-seropositive and one tested seronegative among the eight sequenced.

Notes on the study in general: In several donors, dominant clonotypes made up roughly 28.3-65% of CD3+CD56-NKG2C+ cells.

The TCR sequence derives from a man younger than 35 in good health. The sample comprised blood T cells: a sorted CD56 or NKG2C T cell subset, CD4+ or CD8+ T cells, or bulk PBMC T cells (not recorded which). The chain has TRBV19 and TRBJ2-7; TCRdb's assignment of TRBD2 cannot be checked, as there is no DNA. Here the CDR3 reads CASAGGPTYEQYF.